The T cell receptor (beta chain) described here comes from a study of blood T cell repertoires in COVID-19. Study summary: Whether acute or convalescent, the COVID-19 samples came from the United States, Italy and Spain. The analysed material was cDNA or gDNA that came from T cells, B-cell-depleted T cells, or PBMCs.

The method was immunoSEQ multiplex PCR; TCRdb's version includes in-frame clones alone and lacks a portion of them. The sample contains over 300,000 clones, around 90% of which appear only once. Trimming took 7 bases from V and 2 from J; bases not matched to a gene: 11. The CDR3 sequence is 16 residues long. CDR1 and CDR2 (germline): SGHTA, FQGNSA. This sequence joins TRBV7-2 and TRBJ2-1; 7 positions agree with TRBD2. The sequenced sample was peripheral blood. The TCR sequence derives from a man between 18 and 29 years old with active or convalescent COVID-19. CDR3 residues: CASIFGMGLPYNEQFF. The CDR3 nucleotides are TGTGCCAGCATCTTCGGGATGGGACTACCCTACAATGAGCAGTTCTTC.